What follows are 29 T cell receptor beta chains derived from one specimen sequenced in a study of shared clonotypes between healthy human individuals (dated by TCRdb to the early 2020s). Libraries were prepared through the immunoSEQ multiplex PCR assay. Not all clones reach the TCRdb copy of this immuneACCESS table, which keeps in-frame sequences only. Checked studies attribute under half of the gap to unresolved V genes and leave the rest unexplained. This sample is represented by a few million clones; around 95% of them were singletons. The ten largest clones add up to around 1.7% of the sample. For the CD8 naive samples, CD45RO-negative cells were positively selected for CCR7, yielding a CD45RA+CCR7+ population from which TemRA cells were excluded. Specimen: naive CD8+ T cells from PBMCs. What this sample's cell subset or site label stands for: CD45RA+CCR7+. These receptors were obtained from a man younger than 35 in good health. Some clones in this sample may be carry-over from other donors' samples.

V and J are TRBV15 and TRBJ1-5, with D maybe TRBD1 (6 bases). With 2 bases removed from V and 0 bases from J, the gap between germline ends came to 8 bases. This CDR3 spans 15 amino acids. Germline V CDR1 and CDR2: LNHNV, YYDKDF (reference sequence). CDR3 region: CATSRRTDSNQPQHF. As DNA, the CDR3 is TGTGCCACCAGCAGAAGGACAGATAGCAATCAGCCCCAGCATTTT. The full variable domain, in which reference TRBV15 and TRBJ1-5 provide the parts outside the CDR3, is DAMVIQNPRYQVTQFGKPVTLSCSQTLNHNVMYWYQQKSSQAPKLLFHYYDKDFNNEADTPDNFQSRRPNTSFCFLDIRSPGLGDTAMYLCATSRRTDSNQPQHFGDGTRLSIL.

The chain uses TRBV9 and TRBJ2-1, with unresolved D. The V end was cut by 3 bases, the J end by 8 bases, with 12 bases between. The CDR3 has 13 amino acids. The germline V gene has CDR1 SGDLS and CDR2 YYNGEE. This CDR3 is CASSGGPLDEQFF. In DNA, the CDR3 is TGTGCCAGCAGCGGCGGACCCCTGGATGAGCAGTTCTTC.

The chain employs TRBV15 and TRBJ1-1, with 7 bases aligning to TRBD1. CDR3 length: 13 amino acids. Losses at the gene ends were 5 bases for V and 7 bases for J; bases not matched to a gene: 7. The germline gives CDR1 LNHNV, CDR2 YYDKDF (reference sequence). CDR3 region: CATSGQGGLEAFF. Written as DNA, the CDR3 is TGTGCCACCAGCGGCCAGGGGGGTCTTGAAGCTTTCTTT.

With respect to this clone: The sample holds other DNA sequences that translate to the same CDR3. This chain connects TRBV29-1 to TRBJ2-7; a weak D match, TRBD2 (5 bases). The CDR3 length is 13 residues. Germline V gives CDR1 SQVTM, CDR2 ANQGSEA. V was trimmed by 1 base and J by 9 bases, leaving 16 bases between them. The CDR3 reads CSVEGTTNGVQYF. The CDR3 coding sequence is TGCAGCGTTGAAGGTACTACTAACGGGGTGCAGTACTTC.

This CDR3 reads CASSDPRGLNTGELFF. CDR3 sequence (DNA): TGTGCCAGCAGCGACCCCAGGGGGCTGAACACCGGGGAGCTGTTTTTT. The chain is built from TRBV7-2 and TRBJ2-2; 8 bases line up with TRBD1. With 5 bases clipped from V and 1 base from J, the junction kept 6 bases outside the gene matches. CDR1 and CDR2 from the germline V gene are SGHTA and FQGNSA. This CDR3 region has 16 residues. Looking up the rest from reference TRBV7-2 and TRBJ2-2 gives the full variable domain: GAGVSQSPSNKVTEKGKDVELRCDPISGHTALYWYRQSLGQGLEFLIYFQGNSAPDKSGLPSDRFSAERTGGSVSTLTIQRTQQEDSAVYLCASSDPRGLNTGELFFGEGSRLTVL.

The chain recombines TRBV9 with TRBJ1-2, with D possibly matching TRBD1 (5 bases). The CDR3 length is 14 residues. The germline V gene encodes CDR1 SGDLS and CDR2 YYNGEE. Trimming left V 0 bases short and J 8 bases short, with 14 bases between. CDR3 nucleotide sequence: TGTGCCAGCAGCGTAGGGTCAGGGAGAGGCGGCTACACCTTC. It specifies CASSVGSGRGGYTF.

This chain joins TRBV7-9 and TRBJ2-5; D is unclear. The germline gives CDR1 SEHNR, CDR2 FQNEAQ (reference sequence). The CDR3 consists of 14 residues. V dropped 7 bases and J dropped 5 bases, with 17 bases sitting between them. The CDR3, as DNA: TGTGCCAGCACCCCCGGCGGCCTCTGGGAGACCCAGTACTTC. Translated, it gives CASTPGGLWETQYF.

The genes are TRBV9 and TRBJ2-7; D possibly corresponds to TRBD1 (5 bases). V lost 1 base and J lost 3, with 14 bases in between. The CDR3 contains 15 residues. CDR1 SGDLS and CDR2 YYNGEE come from the germline V gene. The CDR3 region is CASSVSQGTSYEQYF. The CDR3 region has the DNA TGTGCCAGCAGCGTAAGTCAGGGAACGAGCTACGAGCAGTACTTC.

V is TRBV5-1 and J is TRBJ1-1; D gene unclear. The germline CDR1 and CDR2 sequences are SGHRS and YFSETQ. The V gene lost 3 bases and the J gene lost 1 base, with 10 bases spanning the gap. CDR3 length equals 14 residues. In DNA form, the CDR3 reads TGCGCCAGCAGCTGGAGGGAGACGAACACTGAAGCTTTCTTT. This translates into CASSWRETNTEAFF.

The chain employs TRBV9 and TRBJ1-2; no clear D gene. The V gene lost 2 bases and the J gene lost 2 bases, with 7 bases spanning the gap. Per the germline V gene, CDR1 is SGDLS and CDR2 is YYNGEE. This CDR3 has 13 residues. The CDR3 DNA is TGTGCCAGCAGCGTGTCAGAGAACTATGGCTACACCTTC. It codes for CASSVSENYGYTF.

V gene TRBV28 combines with J gene TRBJ2-7, with 9 bases that match TRBD1. CDR1 MDHEN and CDR2 SYDVKM come from the germline V gene. V was clipped by 3 bases and J by 5 bases; unmatched bases: 8. The CDR3 length is 15 residues. The CDR3 loop reads CASSFLRDRANEQYF. In DNA, the CDR3 is TGTGCCAGCAGTTTCCTCCGGGACAGGGCCAACGAGCAGTACTTC.

The chain combines TRBV10-1 with TRBJ2-7, with D perhaps matching TRBD2 (5 bases). The CDR3 is made up of 14 amino acids. Per germline, CDR1 WNHNN and CDR2 SYGVQD (reference sequence). V lost 7 bases, J lost 3 bases, and 16 bases lay in between. This CDR3 is CASKVSVFLYEQYF. CDR3 coding DNA: TGCGCCAGCAAGGTTAGCGTCTTTCTCTACGAGCAGTACTTC.

V and J are TRBV2 and TRBJ2-1, with 11 bases fitting TRBD2. Germline V gene data show CDR1 as SNHLY and CDR2 as FYNNEI. CDR3 size: 11 residues. The DNA of the CDR3 is TGTACGGGACTAGCGGCCGGTGAGCAGTTCTTC. It translates to CTGLAAGEQFF.

The chain joins TRBV7-3 to TRBJ2-1; 7 bases map to TRBD2. With V trimmed by 5 bases and J by 7 bases, 14 bases remained unmatched. Germline lookup yields CDR1 SGHTA and CDR2 FQGTGA. The length of the CDR3 is 16 residues. This CDR3 reads CASSPWGGTSPNEQFF. CDR3 in DNA: TGTGCCAGCAGCCCGTGGGGGGGGACCTCCCCGAATGAGCAGTTCTTC.

The rearrangement links TRBV4-3 to TRBJ2-7, with 10 bases identical to TRBD1. Losses at the gene ends were 3 bases for V and 7 bases for J; bases not matched to a gene: 6. The CDR3 extends over 14 amino acids. Germline CDR1 reads LGHNA; CDR2 reads YSLEER. CDR3 protein: CASSQGTGVGEQYF. CDR3 coding DNA: TGCGCCAGCAGCCAGGGGACAGGGGTGGGGGAGCAGTACTTC.

The CDR3 coding sequence is TGTGCCAGCAGCTTCCAGGGACAGGGAAGTTACGAGCAGTACTTC. As protein: CASSFQGQGSYEQYF. The V gene is TRBV13, the J gene TRBJ2-7; TRBD1 agrees at 9 bases. CDR1 is PRHDT and CDR2 is FYEKMQ in the germline V gene (reference sequence). The CDR3 is 15 amino acids. J lost 4 bases, V lost 3 bases, and 7 bases had no gene match.

The chain is built from TRBV19 and TRBJ1-1, with TRBD1 as a possible D gene (6 bases). Between the trimmed V and J ends, which lost 4 bases and 3 bases, there was a span of 9 bases. Germline V CDR1 and CDR2: LNHDA, SQIVND (reference sequence). This CDR3 has 13 amino acids. DNA for the CDR3: TGTGCCAGTAGTAGAGGGGGATACACTGAAGCTTTCTTT. It codes for CASSRGGYTEAFF.

This clone has a single count. The chain has TRBV7-3 and TRBJ2-2; D is unclear. CDR3 length: 15 residues. Germline CDR1 SGHTA, CDR2 FQGTGA. V lost 0 bases and J lost 4, with 9 bases in between. CDR3 coding DNA: TGTGCCAGCAGCTTAACTTTCGATTTCACCGGGGAGCTGTTTTTT. Protein: CASSLTFDFTGELFF.

This rearrangement joins TRBV28 to TRBJ1-1; D remains ambiguous. The germline V gene has CDR1 MDHEN and CDR2 SYDVKM. This CDR3 is 16 amino acids long. The V and J ends lost 2 bases and 1 base respectively, with 14 bases between them. CDR3 sequence: CASSLAPLYSNTEAFF. The CDR3 nucleotides read TGTGCCAGCAGTTTAGCCCCTCTATACTCGAACACTGAAGCTTTCTTT.

This clone was recorded only once. The chain links TRBV9 to TRBJ1-3; D is uncertain. Germline values: CDR1 SGDLS, CDR2 YYNGEE. The CDR3 extends over 15 amino acids. V was clipped by 0 bases and J by 0 bases, with 7 bases between them. The CDR3 here is CASSVDSSSGNTIYF. Here the CDR3 DNA reads TGTGCCAGCAGCGTAGACAGTTCCTCTGGAAACACCATATATTTT.

The DNA of the CDR3 is TGTGCCAGCAGCCAACAGGGGGCTAGGGGCCTCGAGCGATACTTC. This translates into CASSQQGARGLERYF. V usage is TRBV27 and J usage is TRBJ2-7; 9 bases fit TRBD1. Per the germline V gene, CDR1 is MNHEY and CDR2 is SMNVEV (reference sequence). Germline trimming cut 6 bases from V and 13 bases from J; bases unmatched to any gene: 19. The CDR3 consists of 15 residues.

The chain joins TRBV5-1 to TRBJ2-2, with 10 bases aligning to TRBD1. The CDR3 contains 14 residues. The junction had 4 bases not matched to a gene; V was cut back by 5 bases and J by 6 bases. Germline loops: CDR1 SGHRS, CDR2 YFSETQ. In nucleotides, the CDR3 is TGCGCCAGCAGGATGGACAGGGGGGCCGGGGAGCTGTTTTTT. Its translation: CASRMDRGAGELFF.

The rearrangement links TRBV11-2 to TRBJ1-1; 7 bases match TRBD1. Unmatched junction bases numbered 8, after V lost 4 bases and J lost 3 bases. The CDR3 runs 15 residues. The germline V gene encodes CDR1 SGHAT and CDR2 FQNNGV. DNA of the CDR3: TGTGCCAGCAGCTCAAACCCAGGGGGGTACACTGAAGCTTTCTTT. Encoded protein: CASSSNPGGYTEAFF.

The CDR3 is CAISDVDQPQHF. The CDR3 DNA is TGTGCCATCAGTGATGTGGATCAGCCCCAGCATTTT. V is TRBV10-3 and J is TRBJ1-5; no clear D gene. V was cut by 3 bases and J by 5 bases, with 5 bases left in between. CDR3 length equals 12 residues. The germline V gene has CDR1 ENHRY and CDR2 SYGVKD.

The chain combines TRBV7-9 with TRBJ1-4, with D maybe TRBD1 (5 bases). This CDR3 region has 14 residues. Trimming removed 7 bases at V and 7 bases at J, with 16 bases between. The germline CDR1 and CDR2 sequences are SEHNR and FQNEAQ (reference sequence). CDR3 in amino acids: CASTPIGEGEKLFF. The CDR3 region has the DNA TGTGCCAGCACCCCTATAGGGGAGGGTGAAAAACTGTTTTTT.

The chain joins TRBV10-3 to TRBJ2-5; 8 positions match TRBD2. The junction had 4 bases not matched to a gene; V was cut back by 4 bases and J by 0 bases. This CDR3 spans 15 amino acids. CDR1 is ENHRY, CDR2 SYGVKD, per germline. CDR3 DNA: TGTGCCATCAGTGGGGGAGCGGGGGACCAAGAGACCCAGTACTTC. Translating gives CAISGGAGDQETQYF.

V usage is TRBV25-1 and J usage is TRBJ2-3; no clear D gene. Trimming shortened V by 3 bases and J by 6 bases, and 4 bases separated the two germline ends. Germline CDR1 is MGHDK and CDR2 is SYGVNS. The CDR3 totals 11 residues. CDR3 coding DNA: TGTGCCAGCAGTGATTGGGATACGCAGTATTTT. It translates to CASSDWDTQYF. Combining the CDR3 with reference TRBV25-1 and TRBJ2-3 gives the whole variable domain EADIYQTPRYLVIGTGKKITLECSQTMGHDKMYWYQQDPGMELHLIHYSYGVNSTEKGDLSSESTVSRIRTEHFPLTLESARPSHTSQYLCASSDWDTQYFGPGTRLTVL.

A word on this clone: Other DNA sequences in the sample encode the same CDR3. V usage is TRBV15 and J usage is TRBJ1-5, with 7 nucleotides matching TRBD1. Germline CDR1 and CDR2: LNHNV and YYDKDF (reference sequence). This CDR3 spans 14 amino acids. Trimming took 3 bases from V and 3 from J; bases not matched to a gene: 2. The CDR3, as DNA: TGTGCCACCAGCAGCGACAGGGACAATCAGCCCCAGCATTTT. This sequence encodes CATSSDRDNQPQHF.

The chain couples TRBV4-1 to TRBJ2-2, with 8 bases aligning to TRBD1. This CDR3 has 16 amino acids. CDR1 MGHRA and CDR2 YSYEKL come from the germline V gene. With 1 base clipped from V and 6 bases from J, the junction kept 7 bases outside the gene matches. The CDR3 region has the DNA TGCGCCAGCAGCCAAGCCGTATTACAGGGGGCCGGGGAGCTGTTTTTT. Amino acid sequence: CASSQAVLQGAGELFF.